This T cell receptor beta chain was identified during a study of blood T cell repertoires in COVID-19. Across the study: PBMCs, B-cell-depleted T cells, or T cells provided the cDNA or gDNA that made up the material.

The V gene lost 6 bases and the J gene lost 5 bases, with 17 bases spanning the gap. The germline V gene encodes CDR1 SGHTA and CDR2 FQGNSA. The CDR3 totals 15 residues. Per the study methods: Scientists estimated how many nucleated cells there were by amplifying reference gene primers. Produced via immunoSEQ multiplex PCR; TCRdb's table is partial and in-frame only. V and J calls and clone size are those listed in that table; D and trimming were worked out from the DNA. Here the sample spans some 200,000 clones, just over 85% being singletons. The chain combines TRBV7-2 with TRBJ2-1, with D possibly being TRBD1 (6 bases). The sequenced sample was peripheral blood. The origin of this receptor is a man older than 75 with acute or convalescent COVID-19. CDR3 nucleotide sequence: TGTGCCAGCAGTAAAGGACGTGGACAGAACAATGAGCAGTTCTTC. Translation gives CASSKGRGQNNEQFF.